One T cell receptor beta chain is described in this entry. The antigen is unknown. The table came from immunoSEQ multiplex PCR; TCRdb's copy has only in-frame clones and leaves some out. The sample comprises some 110,000 clones, about 89% of which are singletons, and around 3.3% rests with the top ten. Germline V gene data show CDR1 as ENHRY and CDR2 as SYGVKD. The ends lost 4 bases at V and 4 bases at J; junction bases unmatched: 8. The CDR3 sequence is 15 residues long. The sample originates from a study of T cell responses to AZD1222 COVID-19 vaccine. Study-wide results and limits: Donors were mostly white British, more females; clonal diversity possibly underestimated. The study found Spike-specific TCR breadth and depth rose after two AZD1222 doses.

The gene calls are TRBV10-3 and TRBJ2-7; 9 bases are shared with TRBD1. This material consisted of peripheral blood, taken 28 days after the second dose of the MenACWY control vaccine. The sequence derives from an adult who received the MenACWY meningococcal vaccine as a control. In nucleotides, the CDR3 is TGTGCCATCAGTGGGACCGGGACAGGGTCATACGAGCAGTACTTC. Translated: CAISGTGTGSYEQYF.